The subject of this entry is one T cell receptor beta chain. Its matching antigen is unknown. UMIs and a universal primer site were added when TCR cDNA was made by 5'RACE template switching. TCRdb re-derived calls from the 5' RACE reads in MiXCR, one entry per CDR3 protein. The sample lists nearly 350,000 distinct CDR3 sequences, 8.1% seen once, with roughly 18% in the top ten. The record originates from a study of T cells after yellow fever vaccination. Germline lookup yields CDR1 SGHAT and CDR2 FQNNGV. V was cut by 1 base and J by 1 base, with 11 bases left in between. The CDR3 has 15 residues. Study-wide points: Clonotype sharing between CD4 and CD8 compartments was small.

This chain links TRBV11-2 with TRBJ2-7; D is tentatively TRBD1 or TRBD2 (5 bases each). The sequence was collected from a man aged 18-30 years who received the YFV17D yellow fever vaccine. Sequenced here: PBMCs, sampled about 49 days after the first yellow fever vaccination. The chain's CDR3 is CASSLGRDGSYEQYV. CDR3 coding DNA: TGTGCCAGCAGCTTAGGACGGGACGGGTCCTACGAGCAGTACGTC.